This TCR beta chain came from a study of early T cells in non-severe SARS-CoV-2 infection. This clonotype was seen many times. Via MiXCR, TCRdb re-called the 5' RACE reads, giving one row per CDR3 protein. This table holds 29,000 or so distinct CDR3 sequences, roughly 9.7% found once. The CDR3 covers 13 residues. Trimming at V came to 2 bases and at J to 7 bases, leaving 5 bases not matched to a gene. In germline, CDR1 is GTSNPN, CDR2 SVGIG (reference sequence). The clonotype comes from an adult who was a healthcare worker with PCR-confirmed SARS-CoV-2 infection or an uninfected control (not recorded which). The rearrangement links TRBV30 to TRBJ1-2, with 9 bases that match TRBD1. Sequenced: whole blood. CDR3 in DNA: TGTGCCTGGAGTACGGACAGGGGAGCTGGCTACACCTTC. Its protein product is CAWSTDRGAGYTF.